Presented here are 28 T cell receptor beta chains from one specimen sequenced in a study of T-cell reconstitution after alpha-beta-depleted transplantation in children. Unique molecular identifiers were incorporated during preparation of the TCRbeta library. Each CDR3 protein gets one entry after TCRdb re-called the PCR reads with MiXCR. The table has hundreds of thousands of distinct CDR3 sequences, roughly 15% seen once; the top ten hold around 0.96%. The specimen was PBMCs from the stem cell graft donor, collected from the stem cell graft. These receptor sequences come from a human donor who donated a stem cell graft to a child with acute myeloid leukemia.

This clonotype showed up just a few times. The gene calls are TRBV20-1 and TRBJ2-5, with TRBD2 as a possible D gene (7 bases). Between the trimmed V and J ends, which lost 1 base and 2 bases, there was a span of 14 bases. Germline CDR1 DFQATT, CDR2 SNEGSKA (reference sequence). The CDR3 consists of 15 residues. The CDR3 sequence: CSARGLGGQQETQYF. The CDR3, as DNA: TGCAGTGCTAGAGGGCTCGGGGGGCAGCAAGAGACCCAGTACTTC.

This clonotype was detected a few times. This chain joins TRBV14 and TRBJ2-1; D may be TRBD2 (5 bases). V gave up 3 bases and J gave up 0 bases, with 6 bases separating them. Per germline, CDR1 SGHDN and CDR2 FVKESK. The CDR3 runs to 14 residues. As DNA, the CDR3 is TGTGCCAGCAGCCAGAGGGTCTCCTACAATGAGCAGTTCTTC. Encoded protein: CASSQRVSYNEQFF.

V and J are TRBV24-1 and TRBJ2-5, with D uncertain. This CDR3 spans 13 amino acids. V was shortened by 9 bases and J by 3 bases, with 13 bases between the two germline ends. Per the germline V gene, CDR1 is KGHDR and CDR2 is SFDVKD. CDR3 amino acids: CATGPRQEETQYF. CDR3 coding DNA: TGTGCCACCGGGCCGAGGCAAGAAGAGACCCAGTACTTC.

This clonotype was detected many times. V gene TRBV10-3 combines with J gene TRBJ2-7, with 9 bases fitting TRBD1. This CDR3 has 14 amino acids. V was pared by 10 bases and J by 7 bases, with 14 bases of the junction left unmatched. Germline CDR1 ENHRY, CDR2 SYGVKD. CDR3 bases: TGTGCCACCTCAGAACGGGGACAGGGTGAAGAGCAGTACGTC. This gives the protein CATSERGQGEEQYV.

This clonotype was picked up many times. The CDR3 DNA follows: TGCAGTGCTAGGCATTGGGCAGAGACCCAGTACTTC. Encoded protein: CSARHWAETQYF. The rearrangement links TRBV20-1 to TRBJ2-5, with D unresolved. The CDR3 contains 12 residues. V lost 3 bases to trimming and J lost 4 bases, with 9 bases between them. Germline values: CDR1 DFQATT, CDR2 SNEGSKA (reference sequence).

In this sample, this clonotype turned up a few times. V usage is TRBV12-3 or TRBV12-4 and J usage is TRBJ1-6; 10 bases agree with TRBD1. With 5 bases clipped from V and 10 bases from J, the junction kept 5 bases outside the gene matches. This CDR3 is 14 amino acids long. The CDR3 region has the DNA TGTGCCAGCAGTCCCGGGACAGGGGAATCACCCCTCCACTTT. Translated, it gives CASSPGTGESPLHF.

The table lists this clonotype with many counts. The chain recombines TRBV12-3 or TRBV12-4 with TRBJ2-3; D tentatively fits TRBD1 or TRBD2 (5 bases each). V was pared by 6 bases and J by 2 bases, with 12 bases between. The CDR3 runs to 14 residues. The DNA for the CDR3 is TGTGCCAGCAGGGTCGGGACGGCCACAGATACGCAGTATTTT. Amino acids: CASRVGTATDTQYF.

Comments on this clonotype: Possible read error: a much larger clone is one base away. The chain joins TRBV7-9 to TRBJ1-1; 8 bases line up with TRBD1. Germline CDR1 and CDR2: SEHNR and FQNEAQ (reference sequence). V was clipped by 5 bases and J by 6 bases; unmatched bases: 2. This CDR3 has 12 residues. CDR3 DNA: TGTGCCAGCAGCGAGACAGGGGCTGAAGCTTTCTTT. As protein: CASSETGAEAFF.

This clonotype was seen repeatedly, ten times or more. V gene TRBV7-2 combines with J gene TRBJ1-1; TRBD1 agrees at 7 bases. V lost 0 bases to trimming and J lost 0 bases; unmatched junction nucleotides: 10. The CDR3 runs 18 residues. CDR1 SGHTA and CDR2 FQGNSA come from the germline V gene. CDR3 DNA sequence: TGTGCCAGCAGCTTAGCGAGGGCAGGGGGGCTCATGAACACTGAAGCTTTCTTT. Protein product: CASSLARAGGLMNTEAFF.

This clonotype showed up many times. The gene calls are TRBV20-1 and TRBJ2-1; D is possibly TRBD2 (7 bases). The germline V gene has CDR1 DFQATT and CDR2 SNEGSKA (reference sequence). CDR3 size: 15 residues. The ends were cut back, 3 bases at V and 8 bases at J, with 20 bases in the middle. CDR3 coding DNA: TGCAGTGCTAGCCCGCTGACGGGGGGCGGCGATGAGCAGTTCTTC. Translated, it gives CSASPLTGGGDEQFF.

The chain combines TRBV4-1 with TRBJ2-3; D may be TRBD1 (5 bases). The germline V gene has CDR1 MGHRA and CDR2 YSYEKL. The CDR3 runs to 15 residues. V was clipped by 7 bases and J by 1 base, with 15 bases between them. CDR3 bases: TGCGCCAGCAACCCTCAGGGTTCGGGCACAGATACGCAGTATTTT. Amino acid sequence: CASNPQGSGTDTQYF.

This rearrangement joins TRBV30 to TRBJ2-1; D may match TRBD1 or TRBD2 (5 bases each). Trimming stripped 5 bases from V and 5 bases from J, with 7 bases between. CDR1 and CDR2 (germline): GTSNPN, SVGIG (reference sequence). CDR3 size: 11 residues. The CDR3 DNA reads TGTGCCTGGGAGGGGAACAATGAGCAGTTCTTC. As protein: CAWEGNNEQFF.

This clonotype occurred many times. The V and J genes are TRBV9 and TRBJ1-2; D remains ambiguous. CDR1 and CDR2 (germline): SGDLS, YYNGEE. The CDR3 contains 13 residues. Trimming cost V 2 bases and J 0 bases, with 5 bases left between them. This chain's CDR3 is CASSVNTNYGYTF. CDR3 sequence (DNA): TGTGCCAGCAGCGTGAACACTAACTATGGCTACACCTTC.

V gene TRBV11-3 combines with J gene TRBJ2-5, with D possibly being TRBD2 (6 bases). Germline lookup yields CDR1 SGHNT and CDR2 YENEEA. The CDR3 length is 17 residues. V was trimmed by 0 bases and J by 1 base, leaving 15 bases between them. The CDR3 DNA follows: TGTGCCAGCAGCTTAGATCTTCTTCCGGGGGTCCAAGAGACCCAGTACTTC. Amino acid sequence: CASSLDLLPGVQETQYF.

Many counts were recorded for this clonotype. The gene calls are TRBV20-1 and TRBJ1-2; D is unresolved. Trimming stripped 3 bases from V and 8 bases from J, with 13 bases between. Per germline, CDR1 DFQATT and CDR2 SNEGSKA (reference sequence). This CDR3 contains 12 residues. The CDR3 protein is CSASSSLAGYTF. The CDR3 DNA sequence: TGCAGTGCTAGTTCCTCTTTGGCCGGCTACACCTTC.

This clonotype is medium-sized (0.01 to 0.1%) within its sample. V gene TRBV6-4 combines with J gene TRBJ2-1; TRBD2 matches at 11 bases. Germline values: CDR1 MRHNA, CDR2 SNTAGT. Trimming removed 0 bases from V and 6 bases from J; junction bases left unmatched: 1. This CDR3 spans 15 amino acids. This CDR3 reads CASSDSSGGANEQFF. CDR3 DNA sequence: TGTGCCAGCAGTGACTCTAGCGGGGGGGCCAATGAGCAGTTCTTC.

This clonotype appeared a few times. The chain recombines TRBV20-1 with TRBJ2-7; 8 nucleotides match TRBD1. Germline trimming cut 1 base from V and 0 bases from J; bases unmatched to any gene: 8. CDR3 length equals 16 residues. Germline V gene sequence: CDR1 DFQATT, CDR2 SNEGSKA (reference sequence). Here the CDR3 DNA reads TGCAGTGCTAGAGGTTCAGGGGGCCCGAGCTCCTACGAGCAGTACGTC. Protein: CSARGSGGPSSYEQYV.

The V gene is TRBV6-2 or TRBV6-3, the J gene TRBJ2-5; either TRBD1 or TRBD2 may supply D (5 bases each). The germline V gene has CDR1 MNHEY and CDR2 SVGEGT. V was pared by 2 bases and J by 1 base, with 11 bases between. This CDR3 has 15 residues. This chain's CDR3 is CASSYPAGTQETQYF. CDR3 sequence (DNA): TGTGCCAGCAGTTACCCGGCAGGGACCCAAGAGACCCAGTACTTC.

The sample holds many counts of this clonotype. The CDR3 nucleotides read TGTGCCAGCAGCTTGGGAGGTCAGCCCCAGCATTTT. Amino acid sequence: CASSLGGQPQHF. The chain uses TRBV7-2 and TRBJ1-5, with D unresolved. The CDR3 length is 12 residues. Trimming pared 3 bases from V and 6 bases from J, leaving 6 bases between. Germline V lookup: CDR1 SGHTA, CDR2 FQGNSA.

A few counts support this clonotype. The CDR3 coding sequence is TGTGCCAGCAGTTTTGGGGGTTTGGGTGAAAAACTGTTTTTT. This gives the protein CASSFGGLGEKLFF. The chain links TRBV12-3 or TRBV12-4 to TRBJ1-4; D possibly corresponds to TRBD1 (5 bases). Trimming left V 3 bases short and J 7 bases short, with 12 bases between. There are 14 residues in the CDR3.

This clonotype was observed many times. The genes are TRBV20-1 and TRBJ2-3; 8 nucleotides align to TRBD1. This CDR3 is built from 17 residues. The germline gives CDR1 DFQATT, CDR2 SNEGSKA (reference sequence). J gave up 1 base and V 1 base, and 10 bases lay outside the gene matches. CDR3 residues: CSARVARGRPGTDTQYF. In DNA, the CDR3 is TGCAGTGCTAGAGTCGCCAGGGGGCGCCCGGGCACAGATACGCAGTATTTT.

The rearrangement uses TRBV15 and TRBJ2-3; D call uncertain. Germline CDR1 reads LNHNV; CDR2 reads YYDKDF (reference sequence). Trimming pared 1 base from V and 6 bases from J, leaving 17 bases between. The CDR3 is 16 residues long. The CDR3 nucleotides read TGTGCCACCAGCAGAGTACTGATATGGACGGATGATACGCAGTATTTT. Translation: CATSRVLIWTDDTQYF.

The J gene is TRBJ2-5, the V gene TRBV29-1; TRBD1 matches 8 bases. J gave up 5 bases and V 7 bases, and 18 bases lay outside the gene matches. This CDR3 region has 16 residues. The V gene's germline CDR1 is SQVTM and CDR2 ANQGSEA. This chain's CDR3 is CSAMGRAGGSAETQYF. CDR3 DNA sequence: TGCAGCGCGATGGGTCGTGCAGGGGGCTCGGCGGAGACCCAGTACTTC.

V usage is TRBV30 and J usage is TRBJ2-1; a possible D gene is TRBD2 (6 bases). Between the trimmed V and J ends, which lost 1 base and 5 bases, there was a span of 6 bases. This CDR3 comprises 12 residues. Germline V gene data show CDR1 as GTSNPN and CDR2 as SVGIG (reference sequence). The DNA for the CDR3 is TGTGCCTGGAGTGGGAGGGACAATGAGCAGTTCTTC. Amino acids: CAWSGRDNEQFF. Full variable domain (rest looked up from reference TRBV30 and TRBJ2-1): SQTIHQWPATLVQPVGSPLSLECTVEGTSNPNLYWYRQAAGRGLQLLFYSVGIGQISSEVPQNLSASRPQDRQFILSSKKLLLSDSGFYLCAWSGRDNEQFFGPGTRLTVL.

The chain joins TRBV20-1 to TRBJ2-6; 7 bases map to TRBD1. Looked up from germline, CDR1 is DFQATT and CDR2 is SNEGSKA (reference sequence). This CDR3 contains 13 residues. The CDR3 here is CSSTGPGANVLTF. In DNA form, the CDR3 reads TGCAGCTCGACAGGGCCAGGGGCCAACGTCCTGACTTTC.

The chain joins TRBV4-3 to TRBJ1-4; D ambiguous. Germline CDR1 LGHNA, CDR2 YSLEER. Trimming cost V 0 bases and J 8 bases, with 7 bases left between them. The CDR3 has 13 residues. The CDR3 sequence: CASSQDLDEKLFF. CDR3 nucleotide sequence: TGCGCCAGCAGCCAAGATCTCGACGAAAAACTGTTTTTT.

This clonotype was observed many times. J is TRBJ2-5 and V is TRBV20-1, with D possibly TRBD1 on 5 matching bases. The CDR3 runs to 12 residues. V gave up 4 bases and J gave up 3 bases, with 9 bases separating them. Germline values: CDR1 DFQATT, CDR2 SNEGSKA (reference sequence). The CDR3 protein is CSATGIKETQYF. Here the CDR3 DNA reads TGCAGTGCTACAGGGATAAAAGAGACCCAGTACTTC.

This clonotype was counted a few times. The CDR3 region has the DNA TGTGCCAGCAGTCCGGGACGGCGGAAAATAAACCGACGGGGCTACACCTTC. It yields the protein CASSPGRRKINRRGYTF. This rearrangement joins TRBV12-3 or TRBV12-4 to TRBJ1-2, with a possible D match to TRBD1 (5 bases). The CDR3 is 17 amino acids. V was shortened by 5 bases and J by 8 bases, with 27 bases between the two germline ends.